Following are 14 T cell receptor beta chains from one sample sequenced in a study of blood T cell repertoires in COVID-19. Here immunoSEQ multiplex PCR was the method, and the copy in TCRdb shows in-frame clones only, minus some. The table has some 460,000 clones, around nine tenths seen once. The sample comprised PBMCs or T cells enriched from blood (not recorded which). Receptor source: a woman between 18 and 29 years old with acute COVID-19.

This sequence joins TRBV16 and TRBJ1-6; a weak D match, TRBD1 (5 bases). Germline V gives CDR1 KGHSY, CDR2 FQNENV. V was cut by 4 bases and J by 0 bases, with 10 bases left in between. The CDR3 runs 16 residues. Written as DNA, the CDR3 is TGTGCCAGCAGCCCGCAGGGAAACTCCTATAATTCACCCCTCCACTTT. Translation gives CASSPQGNSYNSPLHF.

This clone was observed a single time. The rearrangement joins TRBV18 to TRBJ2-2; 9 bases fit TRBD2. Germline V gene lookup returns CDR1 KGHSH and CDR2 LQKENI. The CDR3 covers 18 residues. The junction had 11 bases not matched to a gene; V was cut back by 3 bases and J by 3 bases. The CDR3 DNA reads TGTGCCAGCTCACCGAACCGGTTGGGACTAGCATACACCGGGGAGCTGTTTTTT. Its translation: CASSPNRLGLAYTGELFF.

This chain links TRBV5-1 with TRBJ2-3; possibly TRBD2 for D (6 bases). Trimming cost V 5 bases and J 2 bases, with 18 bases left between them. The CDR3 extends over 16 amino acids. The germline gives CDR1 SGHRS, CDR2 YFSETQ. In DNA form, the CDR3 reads TGCGCCAGCAGTGTCGGTACTAGCCAAATCACAGATACGCAGTATTTT. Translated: CASSVGTSQITDTQYF.

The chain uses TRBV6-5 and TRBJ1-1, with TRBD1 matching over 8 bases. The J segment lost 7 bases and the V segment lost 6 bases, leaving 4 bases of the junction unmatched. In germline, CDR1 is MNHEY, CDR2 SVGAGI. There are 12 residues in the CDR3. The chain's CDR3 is CASSRDRGEAFF. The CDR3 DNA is TGTGCCAGCAGCCGCGACAGGGGTGAAGCTTTCTTT.

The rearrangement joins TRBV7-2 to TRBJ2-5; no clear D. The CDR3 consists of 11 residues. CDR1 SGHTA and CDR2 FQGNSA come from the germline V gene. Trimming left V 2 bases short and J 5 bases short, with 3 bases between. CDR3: CASSLSETQYF. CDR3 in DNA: TGTGCCAGCAGCTTAAGCGAGACCCAGTACTTC.

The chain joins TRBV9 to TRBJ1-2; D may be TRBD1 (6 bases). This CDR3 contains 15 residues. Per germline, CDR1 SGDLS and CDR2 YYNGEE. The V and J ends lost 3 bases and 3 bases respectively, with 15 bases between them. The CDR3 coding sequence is TGTGCCAGCAGCGGAACAGGGCATCCTGACTATGGCTACACCTTC. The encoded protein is CASSGTGHPDYGYTF.

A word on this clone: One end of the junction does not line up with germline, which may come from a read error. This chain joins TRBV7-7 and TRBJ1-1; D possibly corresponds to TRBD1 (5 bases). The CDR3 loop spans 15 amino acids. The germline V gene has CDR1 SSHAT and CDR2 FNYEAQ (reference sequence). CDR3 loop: CASSLGAGINTEAFF. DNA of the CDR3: TGTGCTAGCAGCTTAGGGGCAGGCATTAACACTGAAGCTTTCTTT.

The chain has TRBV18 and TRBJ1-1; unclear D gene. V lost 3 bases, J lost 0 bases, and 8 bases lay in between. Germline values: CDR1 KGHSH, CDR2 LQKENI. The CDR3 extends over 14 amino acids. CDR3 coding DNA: TGTGCCAGCTCACCGGACTTGATGAACACTGAAGCTTTCTTT. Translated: CASSPDLMNTEAFF.

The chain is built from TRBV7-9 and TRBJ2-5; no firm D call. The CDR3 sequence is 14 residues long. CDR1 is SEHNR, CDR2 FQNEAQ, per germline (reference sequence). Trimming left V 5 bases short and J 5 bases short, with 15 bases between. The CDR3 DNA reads TGTGCCAGCAGCGGGTCGTACCTCAGGGAGACCCAGTACTTC. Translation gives CASSGSYLRETQYF.

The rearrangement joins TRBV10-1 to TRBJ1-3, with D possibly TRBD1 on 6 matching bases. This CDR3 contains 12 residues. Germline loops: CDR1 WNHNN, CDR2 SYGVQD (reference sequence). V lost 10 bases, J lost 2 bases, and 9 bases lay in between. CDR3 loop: CATGTPGNTIYF. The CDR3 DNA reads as TGCGCCACCGGGACACCTGGAAACACCATATATTTT.

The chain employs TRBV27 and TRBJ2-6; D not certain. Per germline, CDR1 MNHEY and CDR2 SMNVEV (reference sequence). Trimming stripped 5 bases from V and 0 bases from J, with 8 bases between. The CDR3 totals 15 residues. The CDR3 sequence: CASSDTSSGANVLTF. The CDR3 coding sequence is TGTGCCAGCAGTGACACGAGCTCTGGGGCCAACGTCCTGACTTTC.

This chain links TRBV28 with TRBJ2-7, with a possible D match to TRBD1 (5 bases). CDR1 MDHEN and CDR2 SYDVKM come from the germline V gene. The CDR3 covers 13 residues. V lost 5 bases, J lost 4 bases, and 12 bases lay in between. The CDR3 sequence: CASSRQGQYEQYF. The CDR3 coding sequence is TGTGCCAGCAGTCGCCAGGGCCAGTACGAGCAGTACTTC.

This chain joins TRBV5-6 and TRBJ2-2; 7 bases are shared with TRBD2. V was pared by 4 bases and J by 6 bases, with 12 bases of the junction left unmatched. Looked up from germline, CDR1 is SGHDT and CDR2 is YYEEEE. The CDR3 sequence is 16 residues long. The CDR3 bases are TGTGCCAGCAGCCCGGGAGGTCCCTCGAGTCCCGGGGAGCTGTTTTTT. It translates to CASSPGGPSSPGELFF.

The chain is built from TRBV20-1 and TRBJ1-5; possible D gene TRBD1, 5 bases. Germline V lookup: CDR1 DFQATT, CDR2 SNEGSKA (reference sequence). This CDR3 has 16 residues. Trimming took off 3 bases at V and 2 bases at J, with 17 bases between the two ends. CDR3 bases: TGCAGTGCTAGTCTGTCTAGGGGAACGGGCAATCAGCCCCAGCATTTT. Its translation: CSASLSRGTGNQPQHF.